Each of the 7 T cell receptor beta chains below was sequenced from the same sample in a study of CD8 T cells in Susac syndrome. cDNA came from approximately 0.5 to 1 ug RNA primed by random hexamers. TCRdb ran MiXCR on the immunoSEQ multiplex PCR reads and lists one entry per CDR3 protein. The table lists tens of thousands of distinct CDR3 sequences, about 95% of them singletons. The sequencing sample was made of CD8+ T cells from PBMCs. The receptor source for this set is a human donor with Susac syndrome.

The V and J genes are TRBV27 and TRBJ2-2; tentative D call: TRBD1 (6 bases). V gave up 4 bases and J gave up 2 bases, with 14 bases separating them. The CDR3 loop spans 16 amino acids. The V gene's germline CDR1 is MNHEY and CDR2 SMNVEV (reference sequence). The CDR3 sequence: CASSSRWGPNTGELFF. CDR3 in DNA: TGTGCCAGCAGTTCACGTTGGGGGCCTAACACCGGGGAGCTGTTTTTT.

The V gene is TRBV6-5, the J gene TRBJ1-2; D remains unclear. Germline-derived CDR1 and CDR2 are MNHEY and SVGAGI. V was cut by 6 bases and J by 2 bases, with 13 bases left in between. The CDR3 is made up of 14 amino acids. The CDR3 spells CASSPTPTNYGYTF. CDR3 sequence (DNA): TGTGCCAGCAGCCCTACTCCCACCAACTATGGCTACACCTTC.

The rearrangement links TRBV29-1 to TRBJ2-5, with TRBD2 identical over 7 bases. This CDR3 spans 13 amino acids. Germline V gene data show CDR1 as SQVTM and CDR2 as ANQGSEA. After removal of 3 bases from V and 4 bases from J, the junction contained 5 bases not matched to a gene. Here the CDR3 DNA reads TGCAGCGTTGATCCAGCGGGGTTAGAGACCCAGTACTTC. Protein: CSVDPAGLETQYF. Full variable domain (missing parts from reference TRBV29-1 and TRBJ2-5): SAVISQKPSRDICQRGTSLTIQCQVDSQVTMMFWYRQQPGQSLTLIATANQGSEATYESGFVIDKFPISRPNLTFSTLTVSNMSPEDSSIYLCSVDPAGLETQYFGPGTRLLVL.

The chain uses TRBV20-1 and TRBJ1-6; TRBD1 is a possible D gene (6 bases). The V end lost 3 bases, the J end lost 0 bases, and 12 bases lay between the germline ends. Germline V gene data show CDR1 as DFQATT and CDR2 as SNEGSKA (reference sequence). CDR3 length equals 16 residues. The chain's CDR3 is CSASRGQSSYNSPLHF. CDR3 coding DNA: TGCAGTGCTAGCAGGGGCCAAAGCTCCTATAATTCACCCCTCCACTTT.

This chain uses TRBV20-1 with TRBJ1-2, with 7 bases fitting TRBD1. Germline CDR1 is DFQATT and CDR2 is SNEGSKA (reference sequence). This CDR3 spans 11 amino acids. The J segment lost 5 bases and the V segment lost 6 bases, leaving 3 bases of the junction unmatched. The CDR3, as DNA: TGCAGTGCCAAGACAGGGTATGGCTACACCTTC. Protein product: CSAKTGYGYTF.

The chain uses TRBV27 and TRBJ2-7; TRBD1 matches 8 bases. Looked up from germline, CDR1 is MNHEY and CDR2 is SMNVEV (reference sequence). This CDR3 is 16 amino acids long. With V trimmed by 5 bases and J by 3 bases, 12 bases remained unmatched. The CDR3 loop is CASSAPRTGSSYEQYF. CDR3 sequence (DNA): TGTGCCAGCAGTGCCCCTCGGACAGGGTCAAGCTACGAGCAGTACTTC.

The rearrangement joins TRBV9 to TRBJ2-7; 8 positions agree with TRBD1. The junction had 6 bases not matched to a gene; V was cut back by 2 bases and J by 2 bases. Germline loops: CDR1 SGDLS, CDR2 YYNGEE. The CDR3 consists of 15 residues. The CDR3 reads CASSVTQGATYEQYF. The CDR3 DNA reads as TGTGCCAGCAGCGTCACCCAGGGGGCGACCTACGAGCAGTACTTC.